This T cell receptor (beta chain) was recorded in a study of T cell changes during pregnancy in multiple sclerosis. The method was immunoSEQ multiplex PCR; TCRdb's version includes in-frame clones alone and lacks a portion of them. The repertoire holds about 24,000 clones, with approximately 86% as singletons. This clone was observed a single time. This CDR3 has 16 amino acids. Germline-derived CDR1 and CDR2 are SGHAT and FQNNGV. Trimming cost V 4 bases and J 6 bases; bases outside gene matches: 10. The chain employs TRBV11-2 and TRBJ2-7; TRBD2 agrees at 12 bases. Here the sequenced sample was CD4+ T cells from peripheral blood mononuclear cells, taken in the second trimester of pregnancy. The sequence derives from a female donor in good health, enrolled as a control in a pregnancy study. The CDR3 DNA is TGTGCCAGCAGCTCCCAACTAGCGGGAGGCTCGGGCGAGCAGTACTTC. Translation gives CASSSQLAGGSGEQYF.